This T cell receptor (beta chain) was recorded in a study of blood T cell repertoires in COVID-19. Study-level information: Researchers got acute and convalescent COVID-19 samples from the United States, Italy and Spain. The analysed material was cDNA or gDNA that came from T cells, B-cell-depleted T cells, or PBMCs.

The CDR3 totals 15 residues. From germline, CDR1 is SGDLS and CDR2 YYNGEE. Trimming left V 0 bases short and J 3 bases short, with 9 bases between. Patients of the Seattle cohort, enrolled during active infection, were followed longitudinally. The authors' processing: Amplification from reference gene primers served as the basis for estimated nucleated cell counts. Repertoires were generated with immunoSEQ multiplex PCR, while TCRdb's copy carries only in-frame clones and drops some. That table gives V, J and clone size, and the DNA gave D and trimming. Here the sample spans 250,000 to 350,000 clones, around nine tenths being singletons.

Input material: peripheral blood. This clonotype was sampled from a woman in her 30s with COVID-19, enrolled during active disease. The chain combines TRBV9 with TRBJ2-2; maybe TRBD1 (5 bases). The CDR3 protein is CASSVVGPHTGELFF. In nucleotides, the CDR3 is TGTGCCAGCAGCGTAGTGGGGCCCCACACCGGGGAGCTGTTTTTT.